The present T cell receptor (beta chain) was sequenced within a study of blood T cell repertoires in COVID-19. Trimming removed 9 bases from V and 3 bases from J, with 21 bases in between. Germline CDR1 and CDR2: MDHEN and SYDVKM. The CDR3 is made up of 15 amino acids. Only in-frame clones appear in the TCRdb table, and some are missing; sequencing was by immunoSEQ multiplex PCR. The repertoire consists of over 300,000 clones, with about nine tenths occurring once and the leading ten covering around 9.3%. Participants were aged about 18 to 89 years from about two dozen US areas. Participant reports of clinical history set cohort assignment.

The rearrangement links TRBV28 to TRBJ2-7; D is perhaps TRBD2 (6 bases). This TCR derives from a woman aged 18 to 35 who had recovered from COVID-19. What was sequenced was PBMCs or T cells enriched from blood (not recorded which). The CDR3 spells CASRAGGTSFYEQYF. The CDR3 DNA follows: TGTGCCAGTAGGGCCGGGGGAACTTCGTTCTACGAGCAGTACTTC.